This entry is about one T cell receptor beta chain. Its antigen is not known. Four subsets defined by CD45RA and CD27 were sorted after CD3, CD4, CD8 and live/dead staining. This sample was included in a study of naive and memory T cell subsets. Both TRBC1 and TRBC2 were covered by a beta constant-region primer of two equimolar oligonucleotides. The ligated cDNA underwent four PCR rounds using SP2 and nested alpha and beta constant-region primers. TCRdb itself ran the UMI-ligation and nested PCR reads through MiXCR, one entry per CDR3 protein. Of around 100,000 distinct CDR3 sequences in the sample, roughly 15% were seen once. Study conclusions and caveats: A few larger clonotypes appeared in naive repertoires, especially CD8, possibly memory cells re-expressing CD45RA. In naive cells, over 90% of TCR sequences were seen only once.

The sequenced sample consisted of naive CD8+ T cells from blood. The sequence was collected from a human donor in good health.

CDR3 region: CASSLAPTRGSYNEQFF. CDR3 coding DNA: TGTGCCAGCAGTTTAGCCCCGACTAGGGGGTCCTACAATGAGCAGTTCTTC. The chain employs TRBV12-3 or TRBV12-4 and TRBJ2-1; D possibly matches TRBD1 or TRBD2 (6 bases each). The CDR3 consists of 17 residues. The ends were cut back, 0 bases at V and 1 base at J, with 13 bases in the middle.